The 21 T cell receptor beta chains below come from one sample, sequenced in a study of T cell repertoires in cytomegalovirus infection. Their antigens remain unidentified. TCRdb processed the reads anew with MiXCR; each CDR3 protein has one entry. This table has 200,000 to 250,000 distinct CDR3 sequences, about 39% appearing once. Sequences were derived from CD8+ T cells from cultured PBMCs, sampled from culture after CMV antigen stimulation. The receptors stem from a human donor in good health (CMV status not recorded). Some clones in this sample may be carry-over from other donors' samples.

The chain employs TRBV27 and TRBJ1-3, with a possible D match to TRBD1 (5 bases). Germline CDR1 reads MNHEY; CDR2 reads SMNVEV (reference sequence). V shed 2 bases and J shed 0 bases, with 8 bases lying between them. This CDR3 spans 15 amino acids. Written as DNA, the CDR3 is TGTGCCAGCAGTTTAGGGGGTTCCTCTGGAAACACCATATATTTT. The encoded protein is CASSLGGSSGNTIYF.

This clonotype was seen only a few times. The genes are TRBV12-3 or TRBV12-4 and TRBJ1-1; D may be TRBD1 (6 bases). V gave up 7 bases and J gave up 1 base, with 16 bases separating them. This CDR3 region has 15 residues. As DNA, the CDR3 is TGTGCCAGCACCCAAGGGGGGCGCGGGAACACTGAAGCTTTCTTT. It codes for CASTQGGRGNTEAFF.

This clonotype was observed many times. This chain uses TRBV7-2 with TRBJ1-6; D is unclear. Per germline, CDR1 SGHTA and CDR2 FQGNSA. This CDR3 spans 13 amino acids. V dropped 4 bases and J dropped 6 bases, with 7 bases sitting between them. CDR3 protein: CASSSSGNSPLHF. For the CDR3, the DNA is TGTGCCAGCAGCTCAAGTGGTAATTCACCCCTCCACTTT.

This clonotype occurred a few times. The chain couples TRBV11-2 to TRBJ2-1; 10 bases agree with TRBD2. The V gene end was trimmed by 5 bases and the J gene end by 6 bases; junction bases not matched to a gene: 7. The germline gives CDR1 SGHAT, CDR2 FQNNGV. The CDR3 contains 15 residues. The CDR3 DNA reads TGTGCCAGCAGCCTACTAGCGGGGAGCTTCAATGAGCAGTTCTTC. It codes for CASSLLAGSFNEQFF.

The chain recombines TRBV7-9 with TRBJ1-2; D gene ambiguous. CDR1 is SEHNR and CDR2 is FQNEAQ in the germline V gene (reference sequence). Trimming removed 4 bases from V and 0 bases from J, with 18 bases in between. CDR3 length: 17 amino acids. CDR3: CASSSDAPPQANYGYTF. The CDR3 DNA follows: TGTGCCAGCAGCTCCGACGCACCACCTCAAGCTAACTATGGCTACACCTTC.

This clonotype occurred a few times. The chain combines TRBV7-9 with TRBJ1-2; D perhaps matches TRBD1 (6 bases). The CDR3 is 13 amino acids. V shed 3 bases and J shed 9 bases, with 14 bases lying between them. Germline CDR1 SEHNR, CDR2 FQNEAQ (reference sequence). CDR3 sequence reads: CASSFTGIRSYTF. The CDR3 DNA reads TGTGCCAGCAGCTTTACAGGGATTCGGAGCTACACCTTC.

This clonotype was observed a handful of times. The gene calls are TRBV7-9 and TRBJ1-1; D remains ambiguous. The CDR3 runs 13 residues. Per the germline V gene, CDR1 is SEHNR and CDR2 is FQNEAQ (reference sequence). V gave up 5 bases and J gave up 4 bases, with 11 bases separating them. Here the CDR3 DNA reads TGTGCCAGCAGCCAGAAGAGCTCCACTGAAGCTTTCTTT. Its protein is CASSQKSSTEAFF.

This clonotype turned up a few times. The rearrangement links TRBV6-5 to TRBJ2-2; TRBD2 agrees at 10 bases. Germline V gives CDR1 MNHEY, CDR2 SVGAGI. J was trimmed by 1 base and V by 0 bases; bases with no gene match: 5. This CDR3 comprises 18 residues. The CDR3 loop reads CASSYSALAGVNTGELFF. The CDR3 DNA reads as TGTGCCAGCAGTTACTCAGCCCTAGCGGGAGTGAACACCGGGGAGCTGTTTTTT.

This clonotype was seen a few times. The rearrangement joins TRBV20-1 to TRBJ2-5; no clear D. Germline assignment: CDR1 DFQATT and CDR2 SNEGSKA (reference sequence). CDR3 length: 17 residues. V was clipped by 1 base and J by 1 base, with 19 bases between them. CDR3 sequence (DNA): TGCAGTGCTAGAGCTTTTAGAACAGCGCAAAGCCAAGAGACCCAGTACTTC. Its protein is CSARAFRTAQSQETQYF.

CDR3 loop: CASSPTRINQPQHF. CDR3 coding DNA: TGTGCCAGCAGTCCCACCAGGATTAATCAGCCCCAGCATTTT. This chain joins TRBV27 and TRBJ1-5; D remains unclear. There are 14 residues in the CDR3. V was cut by 5 bases and J by 4 bases, with 12 bases left in between. In germline, CDR1 is MNHEY, CDR2 SMNVEV (reference sequence).

This clonotype was observed a few times. V usage is TRBV20-1 and J usage is TRBJ1-4; TRBD1 might be the D (6 bases). In germline, CDR1 is DFQATT, CDR2 SNEGSKA (reference sequence). The germline V and J ends were trimmed by 0 bases and 5 bases, with 13 bases remaining between them. The CDR3 totals 15 residues. CDR3 DNA sequence: TGCAGTGCTAGAGATGTAGGGGGGGAAAATGAAAAACTGTTTTTT. Residues: CSARDVGGENEKLFF.

V and J are TRBV2 and TRBJ1-2; 7 nucleotides agree with TRBD1. There are 15 residues in the CDR3. After removal of 0 bases from V and 1 base from J, the junction contained 2 bases not matched to a gene. Germline V gives CDR1 SNHLY, CDR2 FYNNEI. DNA for the CDR3: TGTGCCAGCAGTGAAGCGACAGGGTTTAACTATGGCTACACCTTC. The encoded protein is CASSEATGFNYGYTF.

This clonotype has only a few counts. This chain joins TRBV4-1 and TRBJ2-7; D may be TRBD1 or TRBD2 (5 bases each). V was pared by 0 bases and J by 6 bases, with 15 bases between. The CDR3 totals 15 residues. Per germline, CDR1 MGHRA and CDR2 YSYEKL. The CDR3 DNA reads TGCGCCAGCAGCCAAGAATGGGGGTCCTACTCCGAGCAGTACTTC. Its protein product is CASSQEWGSYSEQYF.

This chain uses TRBV19 with TRBJ1-5, with TRBD1 matching over 7 bases. V gave up 8 bases and J gave up 3 bases; unmatched junction bases: 7. Germline lookup yields CDR1 LNHDA and CDR2 SQIVND (reference sequence). This CDR3 is built from 14 residues. This chain's CDR3 is CASDRVGDNQPQHF. CDR3 DNA: TGTGCCAGTGACAGGGTGGGGGACAATCAGCCCCAGCATTTT.

This chain connects TRBV4-1 to TRBJ2-1; 8 bases agree with TRBD1. Germline V lookup: CDR1 MGHRA, CDR2 YSYEKL. V lost 5 bases and J lost 6; bases outside the gene matches: 12. The length of the CDR3 is 16 residues. CDR3 nucleotide sequence: TGCGCCAGCAGCGACAACAGGGGGGTTGTCAGCAATGAGCAGTTCTTC. It yields the protein CASSDNRGVVSNEQFF.

This clonotype has ten or more counts. This CDR3 is CASSLADSWYEQYF. CDR3 nucleotides: TGTGCCAGCAGCTTAGCGGACAGCTGGTACGAGCAGTACTTC. The chain is built from TRBV7-9 and TRBJ2-7; the D gene is possibly TRBD1 (6 bases). Germline lookup yields CDR1 SEHNR and CDR2 FQNEAQ (reference sequence). Trimming left V 0 bases short and J 4 bases short, with 10 bases between. The CDR3 consists of 14 residues.

The chain is built from TRBV20-1 and TRBJ2-5; 13 bases match TRBD2. The CDR3 contains 20 residues. Trimming cost V 5 bases and J 0 bases; bases outside gene matches: 18. In germline, CDR1 is DFQATT, CDR2 SNEGSKA (reference sequence). The CDR3, as DNA: TGCAGTGCTGGGGAAATTTGGACTAGCGGGAGTTCACCGTACCAAGAGACCCAGTACTTC. Translating it yields CSAGEIWTSGSSPYQETQYF.

The chain combines TRBV6-5 with TRBJ1-1, with TRBD1 as a possible D gene (5 bases). The CDR3 consists of 14 residues. Germline CDR1 reads MNHEY; CDR2 reads SVGAGI. V was cut by 6 bases and J by 2 bases, with 13 bases left in between. CDR3 nucleotides: TGTGCCAGCAGGGGACTCAAGGCAAACACTGAAGCTTTCTTT. Translating it yields CASRGLKANTEAFF.

This sequence joins TRBV25-1 and TRBJ1-1, with D maybe TRBD1 (5 bases). CDR3 length equals 19 residues. The ends were cut back, 4 bases at V and 1 base at J, with 25 bases in the middle. Germline V CDR1 and CDR2: MGHDK, SYGVNS. The CDR3 region is CASSVGEWQKVVSNTEAFF. Here the CDR3 DNA reads TGTGCCAGCAGTGTGGGGGAGTGGCAGAAGGTGGTCTCGAACACTGAAGCTTTCTTT. Variable domain in full (rest from reference TRBV25-1 and TRBJ1-1): EADIYQTPRYLVIGTGKKITLECSQTMGHDKMYWYQQDPGMELHLIHYSYGVNSTEKGDLSSESTVSRIRTEHFPLTLESARPSHTSQYLCASSVGEWQKVVSNTEAFFGQGTRLTVV.

The rearrangement joins TRBV2 to TRBJ2-1; possibly TRBD1 or TRBD2 for D (5 bases each). The V gene's germline CDR1 is SNHLY and CDR2 FYNNEI. The CDR3 is 14 amino acids. V gave up 7 bases and J gave up 8 bases, with 18 bases separating them. Here the CDR3 DNA reads TGTGCCAGCATGGGGGAAGGGGTAAACGATGAGCAGTTCTTC. As protein: CASMGEGVNDEQFF.

This clonotype came up a few times. V and J are TRBV7-6 and TRBJ2-5; perhaps D is TRBD1 or TRBD2 (5 bases each). V was cut by 4 bases and J by 2 bases, with 17 bases left in between. From germline, CDR1 is SGHVS and CDR2 FNYEAQ. The CDR3 sequence is 16 residues long. The CDR3 region is CASSSLYGAVQETQYF. CDR3 DNA sequence: TGTGCCAGCAGCTCCCTATACGGGGCGGTTCAAGAGACCCAGTACTTC.